This T cell receptor beta chain was retrieved from a study of shared clonotypes between healthy human individuals. Here immunoSEQ multiplex PCR was the method, and the copy in TCRdb shows in-frame clones only, minus some. The data hold about 680,000 clones, with under 95% observed a single time. Study-wide results and caveats: The researchers took only blood, and tissue repertoires probably look different.

This CDR3 contains 11 residues. Germline CDR1 and CDR2: DFQATT and SNEGSKA (reference sequence). Deletions cut 3 bases from V and 9 bases from J, with 12 bases between. A remark on this clone: Antigen: not known.

CD45RO-negative, CCR7-positively selected cells formed the naive CD8 fraction, excluding terminally differentiated effector memory CD45RA+ cells. The sample consisted of naive CD8+ T cells sorted from blood. The V gene is TRBV20-1, the J gene TRBJ2-7, with D possibly called TRBD1 or TRBD2 (5 bases each). The TCR sequence derives from a young man in good health. CDR3 sequence reads: CSASRQGAQYF. The CDR3 DNA follows: TGCAGTGCTAGTAGGCAGGGAGCGCAGTACTTC.